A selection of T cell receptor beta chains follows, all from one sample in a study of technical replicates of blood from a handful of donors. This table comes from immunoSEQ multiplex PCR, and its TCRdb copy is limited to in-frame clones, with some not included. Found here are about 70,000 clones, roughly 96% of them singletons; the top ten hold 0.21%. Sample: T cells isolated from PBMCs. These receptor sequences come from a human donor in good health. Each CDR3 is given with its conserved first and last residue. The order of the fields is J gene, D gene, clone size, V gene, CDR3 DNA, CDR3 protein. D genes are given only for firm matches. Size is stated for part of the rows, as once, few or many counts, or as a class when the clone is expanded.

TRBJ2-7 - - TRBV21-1 TGTGCCAGCAGCAAAGCGGGGGGAATAGGGCTGGGTTTATACGAGCAGTACTTC CASSKAGGIGLGLYEQYF
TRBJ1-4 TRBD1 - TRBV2 TGTGCCAGCATTTCGGGACAGGGGACGGGAAAACTGTTTTTT CASISGQGTGKLFF
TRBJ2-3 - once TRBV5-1 TGCGCCAGCAATAGAAATCCGGGAGATACGCAGTATTTT CASNRNPGDTQYF
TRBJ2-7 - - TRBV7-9 TGTGCCAGCAGCTTAGTTATTGAGCAGTACTTC CASSLVIEQYF
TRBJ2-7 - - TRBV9 TGTGCCAGCAGCGTTGACAGGAACTACGAGCAGTACTTC CASSVDRNYEQYF
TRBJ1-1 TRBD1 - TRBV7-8 TGTGCCAGCAGCGCCAGGGGGGACGCTTTCTTT CASSARGDAFF
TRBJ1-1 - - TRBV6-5 TGTGCCAGCAGTTACTCGACAGGCCTGAACACTGAAGCTTTCTTT CASSYSTGLNTEAFF
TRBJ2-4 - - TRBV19 TGTGCCAGTAGCAAACCAGGGTCGCGGAACATTCAGTACTTC CASSKPGSRNIQYF
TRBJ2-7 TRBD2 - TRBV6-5 TGTGCCAGCAGTTGGACTAGCGGGGTAACCTACGAGCAGTACTTC CASSWTSGVTYEQYF
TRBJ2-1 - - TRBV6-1 TGTGCCAGCAGTGAAAGGCAGGGAGGAATCCTTAGCTCCTACAATGAGCAGTTCTTC CASSERQGGILSSYNEQFF
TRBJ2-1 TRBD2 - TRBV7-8 TGTGCCAGCAGCTTAGCGCGGGAGTACAATGAGCAGTTCTTC CASSLAREYNEQFF
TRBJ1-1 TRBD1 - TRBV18 TGTGCCAGCTCACCGGGGACAGGCATGGACTTT CASSPGTGMDF
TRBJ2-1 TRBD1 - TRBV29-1 TGCAGCGAAGGGGACAGGGGCTACAATGAGCAGTTCTTC CSEGDRGYNEQFF
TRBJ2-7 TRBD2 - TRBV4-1 TGCGCCAGCAGCCAAGCTAGCGGGGGCTCCTACGAGCAGTACTTC CASSQASGGSYEQYF
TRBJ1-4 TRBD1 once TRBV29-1 TGCAGCGCGACAGGGATAGAAATTGAAAAACTGTTTTTT CSATGIEIEKLFF
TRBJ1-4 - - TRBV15 TGTGCCACCAGCCCTCCGAGATCGAGGATTAATGAAAAACTGTTTTTT CATSPPRSRINEKLFF
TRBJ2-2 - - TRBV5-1 TGCGCCAGCAGCTCTACAGTTCTTGCCACCGGGGAGCTGTTTTTT CASSSTVLATGELFF
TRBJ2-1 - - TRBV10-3 TGTGCCATCAGTGAGTCAGTACAGGGCAACTACAATGAGCAGTTCTTC CAISESVQGNYNEQFF
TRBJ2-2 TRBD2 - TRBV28 TGTGCCAGCAGCACCGGGACTAGCGTGAACACCGGGGAGCTGTTTTTT CASSTGTSVNTGELFF
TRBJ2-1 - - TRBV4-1 TGCGCCAGCAGGAAAGACGGGATCTTAGGTAGTGAGCAGTTCTTC CASRKDGILGSEQFF
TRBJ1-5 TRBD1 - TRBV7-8 TGTGCCAGCAGCCCGGACAGGGTACCTAGCAATCAGCCCCAGCATTTT CASSPDRVPSNQPQHF
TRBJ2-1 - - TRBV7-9 TGTGCCAGCAGCTTAGCGGGAGAATTTCAGTTCTTC CASSLAGEFQFF
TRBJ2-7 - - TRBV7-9 TGTGCCAGCAGCTTAGGTAATGAGGGGCAGTACTTC CASSLGNEGQYF
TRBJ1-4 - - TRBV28 TGTGCCAGCGGGGTCGGGGGGACTTGGAACGAAAAACTGTTTTTT CASGVGGTWNEKLFF
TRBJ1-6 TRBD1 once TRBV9 TGTGCCAGCAGCTCGGGACAGGGGAATAATTCACCCCTCCACTTT CASSSGQGNNSPLHF
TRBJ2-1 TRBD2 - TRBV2 TGTGCCAGCAGGACTAGCGGGAGAACCTTCTCCTACAATGAGCAGTTCTTC CASRTSGRTFSYNEQFF
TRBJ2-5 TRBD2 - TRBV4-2 TGTGCCAGCAGCCAAGCCGCTGGCGGGGGCCAAGAGACCCAGTACTTC CASSQAAGGGQETQYF
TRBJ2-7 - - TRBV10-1 TGCGCCAGCAGTGAAGGGGGATACGAGCAGTACTTC CASSEGGYEQYF
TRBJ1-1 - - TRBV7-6 TGTGCCAGCAGCCTTATTACGGGTCAAGCTTTCTTT CASSLITGQAFF
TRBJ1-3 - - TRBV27 TGTGCCAGCAGTTTAACGGTGAGCTCTGGAAACACCATATATTTT CASSLTVSSGNTIYF
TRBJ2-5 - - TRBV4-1 TGCGCCAGCAGCCTCTTCCTACTTGTTTCCCATAAAGAGACCCAGTACTTC CASSLFLLVSHKETQYF
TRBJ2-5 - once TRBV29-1 TGCAGCGTTGGGTCGATGAGGGGACAAACCTTAGAGACCCAGTACTTC CSVGSMRGQTLETQYF
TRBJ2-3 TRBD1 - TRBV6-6 TGTGCCAGCAGTTCAGGACAGGGGGTGCCAGATACGCAGTATTTT CASSSGQGVPDTQYF
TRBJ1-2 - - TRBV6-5 TGTGCCACCCGGACAGCGTTACCCTATGGCTACACCTTC CATRTALPYGYTF
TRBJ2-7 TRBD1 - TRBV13 TGTGCCAGCAGCAAAAACAGGGGAGTAACCTACGAGCAGTACTTC CASSKNRGVTYEQYF
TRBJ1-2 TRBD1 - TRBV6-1 TGTGCCAGCAGTGAAGTGCTTTTCCAGGGGGCCGGTAACTATGGCTACACCTTC CASSEVLFQGAGNYGYTF
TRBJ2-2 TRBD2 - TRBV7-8 TGTGCCAGCAGCGGTAGCGGGTCGGCGGGGACCGGGGAGCTGTTTTTT CASSGSGSAGTGELFF
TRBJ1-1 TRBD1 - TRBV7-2 TGTGCCAGCAGCTATTTCCCGGGACAGGGGAGTGAAGCTTTCTTT CASSYFPGQGSEAFF
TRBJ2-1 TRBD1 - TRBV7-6 TGTGCCAGCAGCTCGGGACAGGGGAATGAGCAGTTCTTC CASSSGQGNEQFF
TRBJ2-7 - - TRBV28 TGTGCCAGCAGCCCTATCGCGGGAATCTACGAGCAGTACTTC CASSPIAGIYEQYF
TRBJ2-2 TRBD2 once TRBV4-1 TGCGCCAGCAGCCAAGATTCGGGGGGGACTAGGGCCGAGGAGCTGTTTTTT CASSQDSGGTRAEELFF
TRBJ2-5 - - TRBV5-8 TGTGCCAGCAGTGGCGGGACTCACCAAGAGACCCAGTACTTC CASSGGTHQETQYF
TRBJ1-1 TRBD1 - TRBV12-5 TGTGCTAGTGAACTCGACAGGGGCGACACTGAAGCTTTCTTT CASELDRGDTEAFF
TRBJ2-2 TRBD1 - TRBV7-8 TGTGCCAGCGGAGTAACAGGGGGACCTGGAAGCACCGGGGAGCTGTTTTTT CASGVTGGPGSTGELFF
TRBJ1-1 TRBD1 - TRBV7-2 TGTGCCAGCAGCTTCGACAGGGGGCGGACTGAAGCTTTCTTT CASSFDRGRTEAFF
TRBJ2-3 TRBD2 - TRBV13 TGTGCCAGCAGCCCCCGGACTAGCGGGAATACGCAGTATTTT CASSPRTSGNTQYF
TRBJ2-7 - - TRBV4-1 TGCGCCAGCAGCCAAGAAGTTCCGGGAACCTACGAGCAGTACTTC CASSQEVPGTYEQYF
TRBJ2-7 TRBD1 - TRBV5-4 TGTGCCAGCAGCGGGGACAGGGTTGAGCAGTACTTC CASSGDRVEQYF
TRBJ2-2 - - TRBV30 TGTGCCTGGAGCCGTAAGGGAGGCGGGGAGCTGTTTTTT CAWSRKGGGELFF
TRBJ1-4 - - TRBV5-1 TGCGCCAGCAGCTTGGTTGCCGGGTTGGAGGAAAAACTGTTTTTT CASSLVAGLEEKLFF
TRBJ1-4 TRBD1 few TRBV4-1 TGCGCCAGCAGCCAACACAGGGGGCACAATGAAAAACTGTTTTTT CASSQHRGHNEKLFF
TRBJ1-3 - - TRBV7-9 TGTGCCAGCAGGGATGCAGGGTCGCCTGGAAACACCATATATTTT CASRDAGSPGNTIYF
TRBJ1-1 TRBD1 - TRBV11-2 TGTGCCAGCAGCTTAGATGTGGACAGGGCCAACGTGGGCACTGAAGCTTTCTTT CASSLDVDRANVGTEAFF